The clone carrying this T cell receptor (beta chain) was counted a few times. Its specificity is unknown. Researchers used 5'RACE with constant-segment primers to make TCR alpha and TCR beta cDNA libraries that carry sample barcodes and UMIs. TCRdb re-derived calls from the 5' RACE reads in MiXCR, one entry per CDR3 protein. Seen here are 350,000 or so distinct CDR3 sequences, roughly 21% observed once, and the top ten hold about 12%. The germline V gene has CDR1 SEHNR and CDR2 FQNEAQ (reference sequence). This CDR3 spans 13 amino acids. Trimming pared 3 bases from V and 6 bases from J, leaving 10 bases between. These data originate in a study of T-cell memory formation after mild COVID-19. Study-level results: Within pre-infection memory, some responding clones were found, suggesting cross-reactive memory joined.

The chain employs TRBV7-9 and TRBJ2-3; D is undetermined. This TCR was sampled from an adult woman who had mild COVID-19 (a few samples of this study predate the infection). Cell type and time point are not known. Sequenced input: PBMCs or a T cell subset sorted from them (not recorded which). CDR3 in DNA: TGTGCCAGCAGCTTCTCTAGTACTGATACGCAGTATTTT. Translated, it gives CASSFSSTDTQYF.